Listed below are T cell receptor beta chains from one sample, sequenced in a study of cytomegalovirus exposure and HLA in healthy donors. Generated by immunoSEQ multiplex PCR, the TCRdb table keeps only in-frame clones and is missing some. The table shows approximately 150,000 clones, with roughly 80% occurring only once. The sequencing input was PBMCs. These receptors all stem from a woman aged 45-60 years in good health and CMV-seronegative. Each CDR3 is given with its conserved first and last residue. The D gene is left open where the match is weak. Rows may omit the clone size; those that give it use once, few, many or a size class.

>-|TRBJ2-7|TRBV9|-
TGTGCCAGCAGCGTAGATCCAGCGAACTACGAGCAGTACTTC
CASSVDPANYEQYF
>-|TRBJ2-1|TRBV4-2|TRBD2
TGTGCCAGCAGCCGGTATCCCGGGACTAGCGGGGCCTACAATGAGCAGTTCTTC
CASSRYPGTSGAYNEQFF
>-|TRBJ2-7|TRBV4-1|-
TGCGCCAGCAGCCAAGATTCGTGGGGCTCGACCTACGAGCAGTACTTC
CASSQDSWGSTYEQYF
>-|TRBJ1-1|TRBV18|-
TGTGCCAGCTCACCCACCCACGACAGGAACACTGAAGCTTTCTTT
CASSPTHDRNTEAFF
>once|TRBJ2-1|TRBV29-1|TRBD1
TGCAGCGTTGAGGGGACAGGGGCCTACAATGAGCAGTTCTTC
CSVEGTGAYNEQFF
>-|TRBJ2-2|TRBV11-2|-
TGTGCCAGTCTCCTGTCCGGGGAGCTGTTTTTT
CASLLSGELFF
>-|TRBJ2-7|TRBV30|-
TGTGCCTGGAGGCTTCAGGGCCACGAGCAGTACTTC
CAWRLQGHEQYF
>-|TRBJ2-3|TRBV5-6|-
TGTGCCAGCAGCTCACTAGGAGGGACAGTACCTTTTAGCACAGATACGCAGTATTTT
CASSSLGGTVPFSTDTQYF
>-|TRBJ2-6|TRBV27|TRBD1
TGTGCCAGCAGTTCGACAGGGTCTGGGGCCAACGTCCTGACTTTC
CASSSTGSGANVLTF
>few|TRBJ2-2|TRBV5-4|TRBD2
TGTGCCAGCAGCTCCTCGTGGACTAGCCCGGCCGGGGAGCTGTTTTTT
CASSSSWTSPAGELFF
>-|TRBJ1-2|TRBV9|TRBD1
TGTGCCAGCAGCGCGACAGGGGATGGCTACACCTTC
CASSATGDGYTF
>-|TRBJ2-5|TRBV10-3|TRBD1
TGTGCCATCAGGCCGGGACAGGAAGAGACCCAGTACTTC
CAIRPGQEETQYF